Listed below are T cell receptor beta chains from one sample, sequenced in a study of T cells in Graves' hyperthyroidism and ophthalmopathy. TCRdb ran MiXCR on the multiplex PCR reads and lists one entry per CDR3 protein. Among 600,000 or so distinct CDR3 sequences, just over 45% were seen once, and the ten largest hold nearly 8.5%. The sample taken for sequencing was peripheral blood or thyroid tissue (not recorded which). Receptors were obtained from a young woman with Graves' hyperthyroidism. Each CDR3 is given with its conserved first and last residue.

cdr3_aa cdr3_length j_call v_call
CASSLAGHQETQYF 14 TRBJ2-5 TRBV12-3/TRBV12-4
CASSLSGSAQETQYF 15 TRBJ2-5 TRBV7-6
CASSQQDQVGQPQHF 15 TRBJ1-5 TRBV7-9
CSVEEQGETQYF 12 TRBJ2-5 TRBV29-1
CASSLEGGRNYGYTF 15 TRBJ1-2 TRBV7-2
CASKVAGDYTF 11 TRBJ1-2 TRBV2
CASTGTTSYEQYF 13 TRBJ2-7 TRBV5-1
CASSLGGNSNQPQHF 15 TRBJ1-5 TRBV2
CASSLYQGYAYEQYF 15 TRBJ2-7 TRBV7-8
CATTGAGEQYF 11 TRBJ2-7 TRBV6-6
CASSLGGGPETQYF 14 TRBJ2-5 TRBV7-2
CASSRPGINQPQHF 14 TRBJ1-5 TRBV14
CASSLDRRGETQYF 14 TRBJ2-5 TRBV7-6
CASSPDRLVNTEAFF 15 TRBJ1-1 TRBV19
CASNGQGLAGRETQYF 16 TRBJ2-5 TRBV7-2
CASSPRSGVVGNTEAFF 17 TRBJ1-1 TRBV2
CASSLALDTGEQYF 14 TRBJ2-7 TRBV7-9
CASRERAYTEAFF 13 TRBJ1-1 TRBV9
CASSQEGPYYGYTF 14 TRBJ1-2 TRBV4-1
CASSLELGGTQYF 13 TRBJ2-5 TRBV12-3/TRBV12-4
CASSDNNYGYTF 12 TRBJ1-2 TRBV25-1
CASSEKAVGQGGQPQHF 17 TRBJ1-5 TRBV2
CSGETLYGYTF 11 TRBJ1-2 TRBV29-1
CSARGTSDYEQYF 13 TRBJ2-7 TRBV20-1
CATSRTPGQVAGANVLTF 18 TRBJ2-6 TRBV15
CSAVEWGHQPQHF 13 TRBJ1-5 TRBV20-1
CASSPAGQGARGYTF 15 TRBJ1-2 TRBV4-1
CASRDPLAGTYEQYF 15 TRBJ2-7 TRBV2
CASSWTVPPQPQHF 14 TRBJ1-5 TRBV2
CASSPRQQETQYF 13 TRBJ2-5 TRBV7-8